This T cell receptor (beta chain) is drawn from a study of blood T cell repertoires in COVID-19. From germline, CDR1 is MRHNA and CDR2 SNTAGT. Trimming cost V 5 bases and J 5 bases, with 10 bases left between them. The CDR3 contains 13 residues. Assay used: immunoSEQ multiplex PCR; TCRdb lists only in-frame clones, some missing. The sample includes about 260,000 clones, 75% to 90% of them seen just once. This chain links TRBV6-4 with TRBJ1-5; D unclear. The receptor comes from a man younger than 40 with active or convalescent COVID-19. The material sequenced was peripheral blood. CDR3 in amino acids: CASSLEADQPQHF. Written as DNA, the CDR3 is TGTGCCAGCAGTCTGGAGGCAGATCAGCCCCAGCATTTT.